The T cell receptor (beta chain) described here comes from a study of cytomegalovirus exposure and HLA in healthy donors. V shed 7 bases and J 5 bases; nucleotides not matched to a gene: 9. CDR1 SGHRS and CDR2 YFSETQ come from the germline V gene. CDR3 size: 14 residues. Donors likely had unrecorded immune exposures despite being nominally healthy when sampled. Primers included in the PCR were 60 Vbeta and 13 Jbeta primers. Libraries were prepared by immunoSEQ multiplex PCR; TCRdb keeps only in-frame clonotypes and omits some of them. The sample records some 70,000 clones, just over 65% being singletons.

This chain links TRBV5-1 with TRBJ2-5; 9 positions match TRBD1. This sequence was found in a woman in her 30s in good health and CMV-seronegative. Sequencing was done on a sample of PBMCs. In DNA form, the CDR3 reads TGCGCCAGCGAAAATACAGGGGGCTCGGAGACCCAGTACTTC. Its translation: CASENTGGSETQYF. Drawing the rest from reference TRBV5-1 and TRBJ2-5, the complete variable domain is KAGVTQTPRYLIKTRGQQVTLSCSPISGHRSVSWYQQTPGQGLQFLFEYFSETQRNKGNFPGRFSGRQFSNSRSEMNVSTLELGDSALYLCASENTGGSETQYFGPGTRLLVL.